This T cell receptor beta chain emerged from a study of control samples from healthy donors and cancer patients. The CDR3 runs to 16 residues. J lost 0 bases, V lost 9 bases, and 8 bases had no gene match. Looked up from germline, CDR1 is WSHSY and CDR2 is SAAADI. TCRdb's copy holds only in-frame clones and misses some; the assay was immunoSEQ multiplex PCR. The table has 100,000 to 150,000 clones, over 75% seen once. This rearrangement joins TRBV10-2 to TRBJ2-3; 11 nucleotides align to TRBD2. The sequence came from a man aged 35 to 55 in good health. The specimen was blood. DNA of the CDR3: TGCGCCAGTTCCCCGGGACTAGCGGTGAGCACAGATACGCAGTATTTT. This gives the protein CASSPGLAVSTDTQYF.